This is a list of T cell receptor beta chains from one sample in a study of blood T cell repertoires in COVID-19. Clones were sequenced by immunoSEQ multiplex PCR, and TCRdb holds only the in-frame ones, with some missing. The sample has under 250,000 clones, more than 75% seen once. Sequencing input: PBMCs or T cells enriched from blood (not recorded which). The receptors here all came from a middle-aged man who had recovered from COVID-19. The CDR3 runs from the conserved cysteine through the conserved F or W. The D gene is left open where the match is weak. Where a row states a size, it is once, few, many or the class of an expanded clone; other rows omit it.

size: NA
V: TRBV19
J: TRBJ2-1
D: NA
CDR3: CASSTRSNEQFF
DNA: TGTGCCAGTAGTACCCGTTCGAATGAGCAGTTCTTC

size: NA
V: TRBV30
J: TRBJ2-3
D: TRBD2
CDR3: CAWSVQTSGRDKYTDTQYF
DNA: TGTGCCTGGAGTGTACAAACTAGCGGGAGGGATAAGTACACAGATACGCAGTATTTT

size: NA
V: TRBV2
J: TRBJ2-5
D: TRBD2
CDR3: CASSGGSGRLETQYF
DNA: TGTGCCAGCAGTGGAGGTAGCGGGAGATTAGAGACCCAGTACTTC

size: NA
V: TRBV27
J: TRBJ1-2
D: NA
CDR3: CASSPTNYGYTF
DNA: TGTGCCAGCAGCCCAACAAACTATGGCTACACCTTC

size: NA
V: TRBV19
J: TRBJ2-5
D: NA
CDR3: CASSPDGGRETQYF
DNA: TGTGCCAGTAGCCCCGACGGGGGTCGTGAGACCCAGTACTTC

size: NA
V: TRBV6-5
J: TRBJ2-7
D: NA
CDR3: CASKPGLDAHEQYF
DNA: TGTGCCAGCAAACCGGGACTGGACGCCCACGAGCAGTACTTC

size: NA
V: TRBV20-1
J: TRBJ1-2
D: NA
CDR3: CGRGAGDGYTF
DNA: TGCGGAAGGGGCGCCGGTGATGGCTACACCTTC

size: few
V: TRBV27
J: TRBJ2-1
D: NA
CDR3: CASSLSSAYYFSYNEQFF
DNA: TGTGCCAGCAGTTTGTCCAGCGCCTACTATTTCTCCTACAATGAGCAGTTCTTC

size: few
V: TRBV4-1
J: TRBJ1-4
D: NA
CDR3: CASRGRGETANEKLFF
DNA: TGCGCCAGCAGGGGGCGCGGGGAAACGGCTAATGAAAAACTGTTTTTT

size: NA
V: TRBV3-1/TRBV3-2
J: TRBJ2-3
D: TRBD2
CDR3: CASSQALAEGTDTQYF
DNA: TGTGCCAGCAGCCAAGCCCTAGCGGAGGGGACAGATACGCAGTATTTT

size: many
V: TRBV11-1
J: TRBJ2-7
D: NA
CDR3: CASSLDRVDEKQYF
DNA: TGTGCCAGCAGCTTAGACAGGGTGGATGAGAAGCAGTACTTC

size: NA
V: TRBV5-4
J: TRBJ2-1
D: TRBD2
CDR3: CASSGPAGDSSYNEQFF
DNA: TGTGCCAGCTCCGGCCCAGCGGGAGATAGCTCCTACAATGAGCAGTTCTTC

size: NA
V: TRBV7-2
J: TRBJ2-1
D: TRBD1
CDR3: CASSLATGGFSMGEQFF
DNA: TGTGCCAGCAGCTTAGCTACAGGGGGCTTCTCTATGGGTGAGCAGTTCTTC

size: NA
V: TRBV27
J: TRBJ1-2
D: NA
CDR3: CASSLRQEDNYGYTF
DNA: TGTGCCAGCAGTCTCCGACAGGAGGATAACTATGGCTACACCTTC

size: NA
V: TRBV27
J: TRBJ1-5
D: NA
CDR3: CASSFTNQPQHF
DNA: TGTGCCAGCAGTTTCACAAATCAGCCCCAGCATTTT

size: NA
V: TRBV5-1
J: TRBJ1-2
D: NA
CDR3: CASSLVGGEYGYTF
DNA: TGCGCCAGCAGCTTGGTAGGGGGAGAGTATGGCTACACCTTC

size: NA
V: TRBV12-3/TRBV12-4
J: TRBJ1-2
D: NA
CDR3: CASRGTGGQGYTF
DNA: TGTGCCAGCAGGGGGACGGGGGGACAAGGCTACACCTTC

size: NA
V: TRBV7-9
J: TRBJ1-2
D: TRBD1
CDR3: CASSRGQYYGYTF
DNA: TGTGCCAGCAGCCGGGGACAGTACTATGGCTACACCTTC

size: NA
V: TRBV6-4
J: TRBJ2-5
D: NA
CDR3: CASRGMEGTQYF
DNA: TGTGCCAGCAGGGGCATGGAAGGGACCCAGTACTTC

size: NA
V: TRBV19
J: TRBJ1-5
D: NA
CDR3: CASSIPGSWQPQHF
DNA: TGTGCCAGTAGTATCCCAGGGTCCTGGCAGCCCCAGCATTTT

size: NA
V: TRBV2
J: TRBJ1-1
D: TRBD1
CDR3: CASSEPRTGGERDTEAFF
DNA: TGTGCCAGCAGTGAACCCCGGACAGGGGGCGAACGGGACACTGAAGCTTTCTTT

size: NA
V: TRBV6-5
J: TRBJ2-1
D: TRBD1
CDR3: CASSLQGSYNEQFF
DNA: TGTGCCAGCAGTTTACAGGGGTCCTACAATGAGCAGTTCTTC

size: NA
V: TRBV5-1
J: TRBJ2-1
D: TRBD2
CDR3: CASSLDGLGVDNEQFF
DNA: TGCGCCAGCAGCCTTGACGGACTAGGGGTCGACAATGAGCAGTTCTTC

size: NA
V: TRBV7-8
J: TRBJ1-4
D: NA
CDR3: CASSPGWSGRKVTSEKLFF
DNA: TGTGCCAGCAGCCCTGGGTGGTCGGGGAGGAAAGTTACGAGTGAAAAACTGTTTTTT

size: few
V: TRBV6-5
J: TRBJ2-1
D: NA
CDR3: CASRDLSYNEQFF
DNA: TGTGCCAGCAGGGACTTATCCTACAATGAGCAGTTCTTC

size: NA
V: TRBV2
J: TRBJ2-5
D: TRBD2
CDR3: CASRLARLETQYF
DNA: TGTGCCAGCAGACTAGCGAGATTGGAGACCCAGTACTTC

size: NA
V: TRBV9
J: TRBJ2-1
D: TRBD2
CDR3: CASSVVGGGAFNEQFF
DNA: TGTGCCAGCAGCGTAGTAGGCGGGGGGGCTTTCAATGAGCAGTTCTTC

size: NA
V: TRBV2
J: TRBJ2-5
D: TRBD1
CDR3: CASRRTGSQETQYF
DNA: TGTGCCAGCCGGAGGACAGGCTCACAAGAGACCCAGTACTTC

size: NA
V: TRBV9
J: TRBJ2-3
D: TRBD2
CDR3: CASSVVSGGRTDTQYF
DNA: TGTGCCAGCAGCGTAGTTAGCGGGGGGCGCACAGATACGCAGTATTTT

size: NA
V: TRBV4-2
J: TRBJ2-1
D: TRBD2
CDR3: CASSQDEGTRIDHNEQFF
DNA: TGTGCCAGCAGCCAAGATGAAGGGACTAGGATAGACCACAATGAGCAGTTCTTC

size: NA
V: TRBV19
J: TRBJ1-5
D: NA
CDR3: CASSIGRDTPQHF
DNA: TGTGCCAGTAGTATAGGGCGGGATACGCCCCAGCATTTT

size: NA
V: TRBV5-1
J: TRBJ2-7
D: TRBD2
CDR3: CASSNRLAGGLTYEQYF
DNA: TGCGCCAGCAGCAACCGACTAGCGGGAGGCCTAACCTACGAGCAGTACTTC

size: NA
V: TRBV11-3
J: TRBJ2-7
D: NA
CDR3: CASSLIEGEQYF
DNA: TGTGCCAGCAGCCTCATTGAGGGCGAGCAGTACTTC

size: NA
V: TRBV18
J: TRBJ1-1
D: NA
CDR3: CASSPPQENTEAFF
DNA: TGTGCCAGCTCACCACCGCAGGAGAACACTGAAGCTTTCTTT

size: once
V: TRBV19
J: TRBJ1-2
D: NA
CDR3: CASSGTAGRNYGYTF
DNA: TGTGCCAGTAGCGGGACGGCAGGGAGGAACTATGGCTACACCTTC

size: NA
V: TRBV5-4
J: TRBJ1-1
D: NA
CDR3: CASSLDGRNTEAFF
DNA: TGTGCCAGCAGCTTGGATGGCCGGAACACTGAAGCTTTCTTT

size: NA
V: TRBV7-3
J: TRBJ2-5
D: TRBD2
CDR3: CASSKNLAGGLETQYF
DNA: TGTGCCAGCAGCAAGAATCTAGCGGGGGGGCTAGAGACCCAGTACTTC

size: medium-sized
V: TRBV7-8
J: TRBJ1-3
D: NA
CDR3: CASSSRYSGNTIYF
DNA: TGTGCCAGCAGCTCCCGTTACTCTGGAAACACCATATATTTT

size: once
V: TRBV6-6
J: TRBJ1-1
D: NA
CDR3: CASSPGIAGVLQNTEAFF
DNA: TGTGCCAGCAGTCCCGGGATAGCAGGGGTATTGCAGAACACTGAAGCTTTCTTT

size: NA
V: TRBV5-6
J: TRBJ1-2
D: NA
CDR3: CASSSPFGQSYGYTF
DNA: TGTGCCAGCAGCTCCCCCTTTGGACAGAGCTATGGCTACACCTTC

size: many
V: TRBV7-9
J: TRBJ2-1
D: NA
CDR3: CASSLQGTGNEQFF
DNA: TGTGCCAGCAGCTTACAGGGTACTGGCAATGAGCAGTTCTTC

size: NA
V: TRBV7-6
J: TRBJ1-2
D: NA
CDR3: CASSRAAPAGGGYTF
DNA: TGTGCCAGCAGCCGCGCTGCCCCGGCCGGGGGGGGCTACACCTTC

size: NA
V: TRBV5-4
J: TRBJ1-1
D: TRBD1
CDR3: CASSMETGVEAFF
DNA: TGTGCCAGCAGCATGGAGACAGGGGTCGAGGCTTTCTTT

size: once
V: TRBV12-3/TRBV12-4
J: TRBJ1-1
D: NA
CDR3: CASSSGYTEAFF
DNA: TGTGCCAGCAGTAGCGGATACACTGAAGCTTTCTTT

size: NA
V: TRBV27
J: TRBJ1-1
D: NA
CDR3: CASNSRLPNTEAFF
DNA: TGTGCCAGCAACTCCAGACTCCCGAACACTGAAGCTTTCTTT

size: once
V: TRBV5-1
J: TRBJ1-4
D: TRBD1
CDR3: CASSLEGRGQGEKLFF
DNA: TGCGCCAGCAGCTTGGAAGGCAGGGGGCAAGGTGAAAAACTGTTTTTT

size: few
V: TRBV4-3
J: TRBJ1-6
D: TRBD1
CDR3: CASSRGQGAGSPLHF
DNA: TGCGCCAGCAGCCGTGGACAGGGAGCTGGTTCACCCCTCCACTTT

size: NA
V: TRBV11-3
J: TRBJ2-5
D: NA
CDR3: CASSLEGDGWPTTYNKETQYF
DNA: TGTGCCAGCAGCTTAGAAGGGGATGGATGGCCGACAACCTATAACAAAGAGACCCAGTACTTC

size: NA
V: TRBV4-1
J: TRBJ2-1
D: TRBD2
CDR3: CASARGLAGPSDYNEQFF
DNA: TGCGCCAGCGCCCGGGGACTAGCGGGACCCAGCGACTACAATGAGCAGTTCTTC

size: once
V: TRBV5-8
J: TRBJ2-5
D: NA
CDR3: CASSSAGETQYF
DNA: TGTGCCAGCAGCTCGGCAGGAGAGACCCAGTACTTC

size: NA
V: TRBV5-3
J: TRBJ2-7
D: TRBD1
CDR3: CARSWTGGYEQYF
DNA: TGTGCCAGAAGCTGGACAGGGGGCTACGAGCAGTACTTC

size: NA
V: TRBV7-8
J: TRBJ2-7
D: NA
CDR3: CASSLLVSSYEQYF
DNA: TGTGCCAGCAGCTTATTGGTCAGCTCCTACGAGCAGTACTTC

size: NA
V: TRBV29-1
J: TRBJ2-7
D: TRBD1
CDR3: CSANDRGYSNEQYF
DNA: TGCAGCGCAAATGACAGGGGTTATTCCAACGAGCAGTACTTC

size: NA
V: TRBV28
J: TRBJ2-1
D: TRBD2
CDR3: CASSLAGAYNEQFF
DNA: TGTGCCAGCAGTTTAGCGGGAGCCTACAATGAGCAGTTCTTC

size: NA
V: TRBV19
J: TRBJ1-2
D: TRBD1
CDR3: CASSTDRGGNYGYTF
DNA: TGTGCCAGTAGTACCGACAGGGGAGGGAACTATGGCTACACCTTC

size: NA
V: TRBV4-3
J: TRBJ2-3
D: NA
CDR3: CASSQEFRDTDTQYF
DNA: TGCGCCAGCAGCCAAGAGTTCAGGGACACAGATACGCAGTATTTT

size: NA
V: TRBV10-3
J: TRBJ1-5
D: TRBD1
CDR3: CAISRTGGNQPQHF
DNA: TGTGCCATCAGTCGGACAGGGGGCAATCAGCCCCAGCATTTT

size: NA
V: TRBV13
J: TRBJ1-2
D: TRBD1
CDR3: CASSPPRQGAGYGYTF
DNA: TGTGCCAGCAGCCCGCCCCGACAGGGAGCGGGCTATGGCTACACCTTC

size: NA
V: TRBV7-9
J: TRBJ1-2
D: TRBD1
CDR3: CASSSQSGQGAYGYTF
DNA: TGTGCCAGCAGCTCGCAGTCGGGACAGGGGGCCTATGGCTACACCTTC